The T cell receptor (beta chain) under discussion was sequenced for a study of T cells in Graves' hyperthyroidism and ophthalmopathy. Study-level results: The blood repertoire included most of the expanded thyroid clonotypes above 0.001.

Newly diagnosed patients aged 18 to 65 had hyperthyroidism of under 2 months' duration. There were TCR beta CDR3 regions amplified from RNA transcripts. A set of HTBI primers served as the primers for a first-round RT-PCR of the TCR CDR3. TCRdb processed the multiplex PCR reads anew with MiXCR; each CDR3 protein has one entry. The data contain about 690,000 distinct CDR3 sequences, 15% to 20% of them seen just once; the ten biggest clones take up around 15%. Germline values: CDR1 MNHEY, CDR2 SVGAGI. This CDR3 is built from 15 residues. The V end was cut by 2 bases, the J end by 8 bases, with 18 bases between. Comments on this clonotype: Its antigen remains unknown.

The sequence was obtained from a man in his forties or fifties with Graves' hyperthyroidism. This chain connects TRBV6-5 to TRBJ1-2; a possible D gene is TRBD1 (5 bases). The source material was blood. As DNA, the CDR3 is TGTGCCAGCAGTTACGTTGACAGACCCCTGAACGGCTACACCTTC. Translation: CASSYVDRPLNGYTF.